This T cell receptor beta chain was captured by sequencing in a study of cytomegalovirus exposure and HLA in healthy donors (TCRdb year 2017). Background for the entire study: In an earlier analysis of roughly 500 of the donors, 250 to 350 Gb of sequence data and 117 million unique TCR beta sequences from about 190 million T cells were reported. An early release covering roughly 580 HLA-typed donors comprised 300 to 350 gigabases of sequencing data and roughly 86 million unique TCR sequences. Of the roughly 400 genotyped donors, 81% were placed in the genetic ancestry cluster associated with self-reported Caucasian donors. The aim of the study was to test whether cataloging public T cell receptors could identify signatures of past pathogen exposure. The study used immunosequencing to profile the T cell repertoires of 666 subjects and linked those repertoires to cytomegalovirus serostatus. Along with the roughly 670-subject first cohort, a separate validation cohort of over a hundred different subjects was used. High-throughput TCR immunosequencing, statistical association of individual TCRs with disease status, and machine learning were combined to predict cytomegalovirus infection status. A later analysis re-examined previously published TCR beta repertoires from just over 650 donors and added high-resolution HLA genotyping to investigate patterns of TCR occurrence. The later analysis used no new phenotypic data to find candidate immune exposures, relying instead on TCR beta sequences and their occurrence across donors. An earlier analysis of 587 of the donors used high-throughput TCR beta sequencing to judge whether each TCR beta V gene segment behaved as functional or pseudogenic. Alongside the repertoire data, information on donor age, sex, ethnicity and CMV serostatus was compiled. A later genetic analysis took genome-wide SNP genotypes for 398 of the 666 donors and used that subset as a discovery cohort. All discovery cohort repertoires had been generated on a single sequencing platform. HLA typing included class I and class II loci at four-digit resolution. The number of donors typed differed by locus, with roughly 629-640 for A, B, C, DRB1 and DQB1, around 560 for DQA1, 600 to 610 for DPA1, and 472 for DPB1. Roughly 5 DR-DQ haplotypes were handled as single units for association and clustering because linkage in the cohort was strong. On average, around 230,000 unique TCR beta nucleotide sequences were sequenced per donor among 398 genotyped donors of the cohort, with 15% to 20% of those sequences being non-productive. Results and caveats for the whole study, not just this receptor: The presence/absence analyses assumed that sequencing depth was roughly uniform across donors, and that assumption may not be true. In a later analysis, several top co-occurrence clusters were reported to appear linked to parvovirus B19, influenza, CMV and Epstein-Barr virus. The study gave a list of around 170 TCR beta chains associated with cytomegalovirus. In a later analysis, 15,000 to 20,000 TCR beta sequences were associated with specific HLA alleles at a false discovery rate of 0.05. Because counts were too low, 15 to 20 rarely observed V segments, including chromosome 9 orphons, were excluded from the earlier analysis of about 500 of the donors. According to a later analysis, TCR association rates differed among HLA loci, with DRB1 alleles showing the most associated TCRs and HLA-C alleles showing the fewest. Three of the identified cytomegalovirus-associated TCR beta chains were confirmed in vitro to be specific for cytomegalovirus antigens. The authors suggested that the approach could potentially be extended to other disease states and immunological phenotypes. Some IMGT-functional V segments, including TRBV6-2 and TRBV6-3, could not be distinguished by the 87-base-pair reads and were therefore excluded. In a later analysis, most CMV-associated TCR beta chains were found to appear HLA-restricted, with HLA associations seemingly driven largely by CMV exposure. A later genetic analysis associated a missense DCLRE1C variant with V-gene and J-gene trimming of TCR beta chains, and an independent cohort replicated the association. Linkage disequilibrium might explain the correlated functional status among segregating V segments, but an unknown experimental factor could not be ruled out. Immune exposure information for the cohort was limited to CMV serostatus. A further reported finding was that TCR beta sequences accurately predicted the HLA-A and HLA-B alleles for most subjects in the first cohort. In a later analysis, HLA-associated TCR beta chains were found to be more clonally expanded and to have lower generation probabilities than equally common non-associated chains. An earlier analysis of around 500 of the donors showed that most TCR beta V segments appeared in productive rearrangements either about 90% or about 30% of the time, which broadly matched IMGT annotations. Only TCR beta chains were sequenced in this cohort, and the absence of alpha or paired-chain data limited detectable features. Compared with the approximately 700-donor mean, donors in an Asian-associated ancestry cluster had fewer N-insertions in productive TCRs, according to a later genetic analysis. A cluster of highly shared sequence variants was judged likely to be a technical artifact of the sequencing pipeline. In both the original and validation cohorts, the classifier was reported to diagnose cytomegalovirus status with high specificity and sensitivity. Across donors, most TCR sequences were observed very rarely, whereas some public TCRs were present in many individuals. HLA typing was unavailable for some donors at each locus, so association tests used only the typed subset. When HLA alleles, especially DR and DQ, strongly co-occurred, attributing TCR associations to individual alleles was difficult.

The cohort consisted of 670 or so healthy bone marrow donors. All cohort members were sampled while nominally healthy, although unrecorded immune exposures were likely present. The donor tested CMV seropositive, placing the donor among the 250 to 350 seropositive members of the cohort. A peripheral blood sample was collected from each donor, and TCR beta sequencing was performed on peripheral blood mononuclear cells. Genomic DNA was extracted from the blood cell samples with the Qiagen DNeasy Blood Extraction Kit. The germline V gene supplies CDR1 SGHRS and CDR2 YFSETQ. V is trimmed back by 0 bases and J by 1 base, and the junction contains 2 bases that no gene match accounts for. The CDR3 covers 15 residues, taking in both the cysteine and the phenylalanine. Only the CDR3 part of the read is kept: 45 bases, read in frame from the first base. Libraries were built with the immunoSEQ multiplex PCR assay. A mixture of 60 forward primers for TCR Vbeta segments and 13 reverse primers for TCR Jbeta segments was used in the multiplex PCR. The CDR3 region of rearranged TCR beta genes was amplified from genomic DNA by a multiplex PCR assay. The amplified TCR beta libraries were sequenced on the Illumina HiSeq System as 87-base-pair reads. Per the authors' processing: In a later analysis, tens of millions of unique TCR beta chains were counted across the roughly 700 repertoires, and approximately 11 million of these chains were shared by at least two donors. Raw reads were error-corrected and collapsed into unique sequences by a nearest-neighbor algorithm in which closely related sequences were merged to remove PCR and sequencing errors. CDR3 sequences were aligned to IMGT reference sequences to assign V, D and J gene segments. For a sequence to be retained, a match of at least six nucleotides was required to both a V gene segment and a J gene segment. A rearrangement counted as productive if the CDR3 had no stop codons and remained in frame with V and J, and every other rearrangement counted as non-productive. Following IMGT convention, CDR3 was defined as the stretch from the second conserved V-encoded cysteine up to the conserved J-encoded phenylalanine. Sequences without an unambiguous match to a single V gene segment were excluded from the earlier analysis of about 630 of the donors. An earlier analysis of almost 600 of the donors classified V segments as functional when productive rearrangements were above 56.7% and as segregating when the standard deviation between donors was above 5%. To diagnose cytomegalovirus status from the catalog of TCR beta chain sequences, a statistical classification framework was built. V and J gene assignment, in a later analysis, came from comparing TCR nucleotide sequences with IMGT/GENE-DB human TR gene sequences. A later analysis assigned CDR3 sequences and most-parsimonious VDJ recombination scenarios with the TCRdist pipeline. In a later analysis, every TCR beta chain was defined by the combination of its CDR3 amino acid sequence and its V-gene family, and reads without a unique V-gene family were dropped. In a later analysis, 500 to 700 highly shared, low-generation-probability nucleotide sequences were removed to address suspected cross-contamination and a sequencing artifact. For each public chain, a later analysis derived a clonal expansion index from normalized ranks of inferred template counts within each repertoire. A later analysis computed generation probabilities with a VDJ recombination model fitted to out-of-frame rearrangements, and checked the results against IGoR. Hypergeometric tests were used in a later analysis to score TCR-TCR, TCR-HLA and TCR-CMV co-occurrence, with a repertoire-size bias correction applied to the TCR pairs. A later analysis estimated false discovery rates by permuting HLA or CMV assignments 20 times. In a later analysis, co-occurring TCRs were grouped using DBSCAN, with TCRdist sequence similarity added in when clustering inside HLA-allele-positive subsets. For co-occurrence clustering, repertoires with fewer than 30,000 or more than 120,000 public chains were excluded, along with four to six repertoires with anomalous nucleotide sharing. TCRdb mirrors the immuneACCESS table, restricted to in-frame sequences. Some clones are absent from its copies; in checked studies, under half trace to an unresolved V gene, and the reason for the others is unknown. V, J and clone size are taken as reported in that table, and D and trimming were inferred from the DNA itself. The sample table lists about 140,000 clones, roughly four fifths of them with a count of one. The top ten clones comprise less than 1.5% of the sample.

With respect to this clone: Its antigen is still unknown. Qualities for individual bases were not recorded, and no much larger clone is one base off.

The TCR was taken from a young man in good health and CMV-seropositive. Input material: PBMCs. Recombination connected TRBV5-1 to TRBJ2-3, with 7 bases matching TRBD1. The CDR3 amino acid sequence is: CASSLGQGGTDTQYF. The sequenced DNA is TGCGCCAGCAGCTTGGGACAGGGAGGCACAGATACGCAGTATTTT. Extended through the reference TRBV5-1 and TRBJ2-3 proteins, this CDR3 yields the full variable domain: KAGVTQTPRYLIKTRGQQVTLSCSPISGHRSVSWYQQTPGQGLQFLFEYFSETQRNKGNFPGRFSGRQFSNSRSEMNVSTLELGDSALYLCASSLGQGGTDTQYFGPGTRLTVL.